What follows are 24 T cell receptor beta chains derived from one specimen sequenced in a study of blood T cell repertoires in COVID-19. Sequencing was performed with immunoSEQ multiplex PCR; in TCRdb, only in-frame clones are kept and a portion is missing. Seen here are 250,000 to 300,000 clones, almost 90% observed once, and the top ten hold approximately 2.1%. Sequencing input: peripheral blood. The receptors here all came from a woman aged 55-70 years with COVID-19, enrolled during active disease.

This clone is a singleton in its sample. This chain connects TRBV14 to TRBJ1-6; D not certain. This CDR3 has 15 residues. Trimming cost V 2 bases and J 2 bases, with 7 bases left between them. The germline V gene encodes CDR1 SGHDN and CDR2 FVKESK. The CDR3 is CASSQYGAYNSPLHF. As DNA, the CDR3 is TGTGCCAGCAGCCAATACGGAGCCTATAATTCACCCCTCCACTTT. The whole variable domain, filled in from reference TRBV14 and TRBJ1-6, reads EAGVTQFPSHSVIEKGQTVTLRCDPISGHDNLYWYRRVMGKEIKFLLHFVKESKQDESGMPNNRFLAERTGGTYSTLKVQPAELEDSGVYFCASSQYGAYNSPLHFGNGTRLTVT.

The V gene is TRBV9, the J gene TRBJ1-2; 8 positions agree with TRBD1. J gave up 4 bases and V 4 bases, and 18 bases lay outside the gene matches. The CDR3 consists of 18 residues. In germline, CDR1 is SGDLS, CDR2 YYNGEE. CDR3 amino acids: CASSLGTGGGRLGYGYTF. Here the CDR3 DNA reads TGTGCCAGCAGCCTCGGGACAGGCGGCGGTCGTCTTGGCTATGGCTACACCTTC.

The chain carries TRBV21-1 and TRBJ2-5; the D call TRBD1 from the table was never checked on the DNA. TRBV21-1 counts as a pseudogene. This CDR3 region has 15 residues. The CDR3: CASSPNRVFQKTQYF. The CDR3 DNA is TGTGCCAGCAGCCCGAACAGGGTGTTCCAGAAGACCCAGTACTTC.

V usage is TRBV5-8 and J usage is TRBJ2-7; TRBD2 matches at 7 bases. The CDR3 is made up of 15 amino acids. V was clipped by 3 bases and J by 5 bases; unmatched bases: 11. Looked up from germline, CDR1 is SGHTS and CDR2 is YDEGEE. The CDR3 reads CASSWDGGRVDEQYF. CDR3 nucleotide sequence: TGTGCCAGCAGCTGGGATGGGGGGAGGGTCGACGAGCAGTACTTC.

The chain couples TRBV18 to TRBJ1-1; 11 nucleotides match TRBD1. The CDR3 covers 14 residues. V dropped 3 bases and J dropped 4; count of bases not matched to a gene: 1. CDR1 and CDR2 (germline): KGHSH, LQKENI. CDR3 residues: CASSPGTGGTEAFF. The CDR3, as DNA: TGTGCCAGCTCACCGGGGACAGGGGGCACTGAAGCTTTCTTT.

The CDR3 DNA sequence: TGTGCCAGCAGCCAAGAAAGAGGGAGCGGAGCTTTCTTT. The encoded protein is CASSQERGSGAFF. The V and J genes are TRBV4-2 and TRBJ1-1; D is unresolved. V was pared by 0 bases and J by 10 bases, with 12 bases between. CDR1 and CDR2 (germline): LGHNA, YNFKEQ. The CDR3 runs to 13 residues.

The V call is TRBV7-2, the J call TRBJ1-4; D remains unclear. CDR3 length: 13 amino acids. CDR1 SGHTA and CDR2 FQGNSA come from the germline V gene. Trimming took 5 bases from V and 5 from J, leaving 9 bases between them. CDR3 loop: CASSLRSNEKLFF. In DNA, the CDR3 is TGTGCCAGCAGCCTTAGATCGAATGAAAAACTGTTTTTT.

This clone has just a few counts. The rearrangement links TRBV7-3 to TRBJ1-5; D is unresolved. The CDR3 is 13 amino acids. Germline assignment: CDR1 SGHTA and CDR2 FQGTGA. V was trimmed by 2 bases and J by 7 bases, leaving 9 bases between them. This CDR3 is CASSLRGGQPQHF. In nucleotides, the CDR3 is TGTGCCAGCAGCTTACGGGGAGGCCAGCCCCAGCATTTT.

The DNA of the CDR3 is TGTGCCTGGAGCCCGGGGGGGGAGGGTGGCTACACCTTC. This encodes CAWSPGGEGGYTF. The chain recombines TRBV30 with TRBJ1-2, with TRBD1 as a possible D gene (5 bases). The V gene's germline CDR1 is GTSNPN and CDR2 SVGIG (reference sequence). The germline V and J ends were trimmed by 3 bases and 7 bases, with 15 bases remaining between them. The CDR3 has 13 amino acids.

In this sample, this clone turned up a few times. The rearrangement uses TRBV10-3 and TRBJ1-1; D is possibly TRBD1 (5 bases). Germline V gene sequence: CDR1 ENHRY, CDR2 SYGVKD. The length of the CDR3 is 13 residues. Trimming took 2 bases from V and 7 from J, leaving 11 bases between them. This CDR3 reads CAISEAGQFEAFF. The CDR3 bases are TGTGCCATCAGTGAGGCAGGGCAATTTGAAGCTTTCTTT.

This chain connects TRBV29-1 to TRBJ1-4, with 7 bases aligning to TRBD1. The germline CDR1 and CDR2 sequences are SQVTM and ANQGSEA. The CDR3 extends over 13 amino acids. The trim removed 4 bases at V and 6 bases at J, leaving 5 bases unmatched. In DNA, the CDR3 is TGCAGCGTTGGCGACAGGGTGGATGAAAAACTGTTTTTT. As protein: CSVGDRVDEKLFF. Full variable domain (missing parts from reference TRBV29-1 and TRBJ1-4): SAVISQKPSRDICQRGTSLTIQCQVDSQVTMMFWYRQQPGQSLTLIATANQGSEATYESGFVIDKFPISRPNLTFSTLTVSNMSPEDSSIYLCSVGDRVDEKLFFGSGTQLSVL.

This rearrangement joins TRBV3-1 (or the pseudogene TRBV3-2) to TRBJ2-1, with TRBD2 as a possible D gene (5 bases). Per germline, CDR1 LGHDT and CDR2 YNNKEL (reference sequence). The CDR3 runs 15 residues. Trimming pared 4 bases from V and 5 bases from J, leaving 15 bases between. CDR3 coding DNA: TGTGCCAGCAGCCTCTCCGCGGGCCAGAACAATGAGCAGTTCTTC. This codes for CASSLSAGQNNEQFF.

The J gene is TRBJ2-3, the V gene TRBV5-4; 9 nucleotides agree with TRBD2. The J segment lost 3 bases and the V segment lost 0 bases, leaving 5 bases of the junction unmatched. This CDR3 has 16 amino acids. Per the germline V gene, CDR1 is SGHNT and CDR2 is YYREEE (reference sequence). CDR3 bases: TGTGCCAGCAGCTTGGGGCGCGGGGGGGGTACAGATACGCAGTATTTT. The encoded protein is CASSLGRGGGTDTQYF.

This chain uses TRBV10-3 with TRBJ1-1; possibly TRBD1 for D (5 bases). This CDR3 is built from 16 residues. V shed 5 bases and J shed 0 bases, with 16 bases lying between them. The germline CDR1 and CDR2 sequences are ENHRY and SYGVKD. CDR3 loop: CAISPATDYMNTEAFF. For the CDR3, the DNA is TGTGCCATCAGTCCAGCGACAGATTACATGAACACTGAAGCTTTCTTT.

J is TRBJ2-1 and V is TRBV11-3; weak D call: TRBD1 (6 bases). Trimming took 4 bases from V and 3 from J, leaving 19 bases between them. CDR3 length: 17 residues. CDR1 and CDR2 from the germline V gene are SGHNT and YENEEA. The CDR3 DNA follows: TGTGCCAGCAGCTCGAAAAAGACAGGCTCGCTCTACAATGAGCAGTTCTTC. Protein: CASSSKKTGSLYNEQFF.

This clone was recorded a few times. The chain is built from TRBV13 and TRBJ1-3; 8 bases align to TRBD1. V gave up 0 bases and J gave up 0 bases; unmatched junction bases: 7. The length of the CDR3 is 18 residues. Germline CDR1 PRHDT, CDR2 FYEKMQ (reference sequence). The CDR3 region is CASSLGTTGASSGNTIYF. CDR3 nucleotides: TGTGCCAGCAGCTTAGGCACGACAGGGGCGAGCTCTGGAAACACCATATATTTT.

The V gene is TRBV5-1, the J gene TRBJ2-3, with 14 bases lining up with TRBD2. This CDR3 is built from 17 residues. Germline loops: CDR1 SGHRS, CDR2 YFSETQ. The V gene end was trimmed by 4 bases and the J gene end by 2 bases; junction bases not matched to a gene: 6. The CDR3 sequence is CASSRGTSGGHTDTQYF. CDR3 DNA: TGCGCCAGCAGCCGCGGGACTAGCGGGGGACACACAGATACGCAGTATTTT.

This clone has just one count. This chain uses TRBV10-3 with TRBJ1-4, with D tentatively TRBD1 (5 bases). The CDR3 runs to 13 residues. Germline lookup yields CDR1 ENHRY and CDR2 SYGVKD. The germline V and J ends were trimmed by 6 bases and 8 bases, with 13 bases remaining between them. CDR3 protein: CAISGGYSEKLFF. In DNA form, the CDR3 reads TGTGCCATCAGCGGGGGGTATAGCGAAAAACTGTTTTTT.

The chain joins TRBV4-1 to TRBJ1-2; 7 nucleotides line up with TRBD1. V was pared by 4 bases and J by 6 bases, with 8 bases of the junction left unmatched. CDR1 is MGHRA, CDR2 YSYEKL, per germline. This CDR3 comprises 14 residues. DNA for the CDR3: TGCGCCAGCAGCCCTCGACAGGGCGTGGATGGCTACACCTTC. Its protein product is CASSPRQGVDGYTF.

This sequence joins TRBV6-1 and TRBJ1-5, with D possibly being TRBD1 (5 bases). V lost 0 bases to trimming and J lost 5 bases, with 14 bases between them. Germline CDR1 MNHNS, CDR2 SASEGT. The CDR3 sequence is 16 residues long. The CDR3 is CASSEAWGGSDQPQHF. The CDR3 DNA reads as TGTGCCAGCAGTGAAGCTTGGGGGGGGTCCGATCAGCCCCAGCATTTT.

The rearrangement joins TRBV7-8 to TRBJ2-5, with 9 bases identical to TRBD2. With V trimmed by 0 bases and J by 2 bases, 7 bases remained unmatched. The length of the CDR3 is 17 residues. CDR1 and CDR2 from the germline V gene are SGHVS and FQNEAQ. CDR3 sequence: CASSLASGLAVQETQYF. The CDR3 DNA reads as TGTGCCAGCAGCTTAGCCTCGGGACTAGCAGTACAAGAGACCCAGTACTTC.

The gene calls are TRBV10-3 and TRBJ1-1, with TRBD1 identical over 9 bases. Germline V gene data show CDR1 as ENHRY and CDR2 as SYGVKD. The CDR3 spans 18 residues. J gave up 0 bases and V 0 bases, and 8 bases lay outside the gene matches. CDR3 region: CAISESTWTGVVNTEAFF. For the CDR3, the DNA is TGTGCCATCAGTGAGTCGACTTGGACAGGGGTTGTGAACACTGAAGCTTTCTTT.

The V and J genes are TRBV2 and TRBJ1-1, with D maybe TRBD1 (6 bases). CDR1 is SNHLY and CDR2 is FYNNEI in the germline V gene. Trimming shortened V by 10 bases and J by 0 bases, and 21 bases separated the two germline ends. The length of the CDR3 is 16 residues. The CDR3: CANSPGHGGLNTEAFF. Here the CDR3 DNA reads TGTGCCAACTCACCGGGCCACGGGGGGCTGAACACTGAAGCTTTCTTT.

This clone was detected a few times. The rearrangement links TRBV19 to TRBJ1-1; TRBD1 might be the D (5 bases). The length of the CDR3 is 13 residues. Trimming shortened V by 6 bases and J by 2 bases, and 10 bases separated the two germline ends. Germline CDR1 reads LNHDA; CDR2 reads SQIVND (reference sequence). The DNA of the CDR3 is TGTGCCAGTAGGCAACAGGCAAACACTGAAGCTTTCTTT. Residues: CASRQQANTEAFF.